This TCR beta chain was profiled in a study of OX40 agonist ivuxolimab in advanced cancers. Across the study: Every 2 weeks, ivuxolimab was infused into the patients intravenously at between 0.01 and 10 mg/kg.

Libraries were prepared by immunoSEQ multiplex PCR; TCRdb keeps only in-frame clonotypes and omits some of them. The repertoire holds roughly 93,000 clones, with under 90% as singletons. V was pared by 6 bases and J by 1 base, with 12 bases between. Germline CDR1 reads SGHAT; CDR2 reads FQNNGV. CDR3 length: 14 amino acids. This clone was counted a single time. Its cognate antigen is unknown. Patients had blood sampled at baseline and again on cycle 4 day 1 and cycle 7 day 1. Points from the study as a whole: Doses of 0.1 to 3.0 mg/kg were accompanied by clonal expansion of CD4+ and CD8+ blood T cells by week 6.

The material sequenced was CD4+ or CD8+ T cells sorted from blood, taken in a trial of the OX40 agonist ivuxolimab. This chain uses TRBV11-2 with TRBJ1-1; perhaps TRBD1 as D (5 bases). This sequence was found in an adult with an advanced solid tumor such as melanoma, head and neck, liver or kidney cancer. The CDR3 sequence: CASRAGGWNTEAFF. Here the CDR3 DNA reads TGTGCCAGCAGGGCCGGGGGGTGGAACACTGAAGCTTTCTTT.